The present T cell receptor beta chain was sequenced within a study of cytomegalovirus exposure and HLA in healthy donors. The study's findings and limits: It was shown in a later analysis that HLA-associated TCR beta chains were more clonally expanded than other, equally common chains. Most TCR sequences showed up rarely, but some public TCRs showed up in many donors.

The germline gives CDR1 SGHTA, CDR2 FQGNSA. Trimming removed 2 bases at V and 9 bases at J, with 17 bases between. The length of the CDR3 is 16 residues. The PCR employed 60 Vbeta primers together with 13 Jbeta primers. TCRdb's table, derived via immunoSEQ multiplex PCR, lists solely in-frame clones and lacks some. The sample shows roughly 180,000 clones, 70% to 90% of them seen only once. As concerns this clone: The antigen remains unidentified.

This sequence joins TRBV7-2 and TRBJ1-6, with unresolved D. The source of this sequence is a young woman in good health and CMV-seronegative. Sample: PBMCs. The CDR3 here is CASSLSNLRGGSPLHF. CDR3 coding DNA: TGTGCCAGCAGCTTAAGTAATCTCCGGGGAGGTTCACCCCTCCACTTT.